The rows below give T cell receptor beta chains drawn from one sample of a study of spatial heterogeneity in lung cancer. Each CDR3 protein is one row after TCRdb ran MiXCR on the 5' RACE reads. Of about 22,000 distinct CDR3 sequences listed, roughly 8.3% are singletons. This material consisted of lung tumor tissue, taken at surgery. The receptors originated from a male donor with early-stage non-small cell lung cancer. Both conserved end residues are part of each CDR3. Fields, in order: CDR3 DNA, CDR3 protein, V gene, J gene, clone size, D gene. A D gene is named only where the DNA matches it firmly. Rows may omit the clone size; those that give it use once, few, many or a size class.

CDR3nt: TGTGCCAGCAGTTGGGGGGACAATGAGCAGTTCTTC; CDR3aa: CASSWGDNEQFF; v_gene: TRBV12-3/TRBV12-4; j_gene: TRBJ2-1; abundance: many; d_gene: -
CDR3nt: TGTGCCAGCAGGGGACGACAGGGTACAAAGACTGAAGCTTTCTTT; CDR3aa: CASRGRQGTKTEAFF; v_gene: TRBV28; j_gene: TRBJ1-1; abundance: many; d_gene: TRBD1
CDR3nt: TGTGCCAGCAGTTCCCTCCAAGGGACTAGCGGGTACAATGAGCAGTTCTTC; CDR3aa: CASSSLQGTSGYNEQFF; v_gene: TRBV28; j_gene: TRBJ2-1; abundance: many; d_gene: TRBD2
CDR3nt: TGTGCCAGCAGCTATCACAGCGGAACTGAAGCTTTCTTT; CDR3aa: CASSYHSGTEAFF; v_gene: TRBV13; j_gene: TRBJ1-1; abundance: many; d_gene: -
CDR3nt: TGTGCCAGCAGCCAAGGACTAGCGGTCTACGAGCAGTACTTC; CDR3aa: CASSQGLAVYEQYF; v_gene: TRBV14; j_gene: TRBJ2-7; abundance: -; d_gene: TRBD2
CDR3nt: TGTGCCAGCAGCTATTCGATCGGGGAGAACTACAATGAGCAGTTCTTC; CDR3aa: CASSYSIGENYNEQFF; v_gene: TRBV7-2; j_gene: TRBJ2-1; abundance: many; d_gene: -
CDR3nt: TGTGCCAGCAGCTTACAGAGCCTGAACACTGAAGCTTTCTTT; CDR3aa: CASSLQSLNTEAFF; v_gene: TRBV7-2; j_gene: TRBJ1-1; abundance: -; d_gene: -
CDR3nt: TGCAGCGTTGATTCAGTGAGGACTCTAGATGGCTACACCTTC; CDR3aa: CSVDSVRTLDGYTF; v_gene: TRBV29-1; j_gene: TRBJ1-2; abundance: many; d_gene: -
CDR3nt: TGTGCCAGCAGTTTATGGGGGGAACCTAATTCACCCCTCCACTTT; CDR3aa: CASSLWGEPNSPLHF; v_gene: TRBV27; j_gene: TRBJ1-6; abundance: many; d_gene: -
CDR3nt: TGTGCCAGCTCACCAGGGGAAGGGGCTCAGTACTTC; CDR3aa: CASSPGEGAQYF; v_gene: TRBV18; j_gene: TRBJ2-5; abundance: many; d_gene: -
CDR3nt: TGCAGCGTTGAGGGAGGGACTACCTACGAGCAGTACTTC; CDR3aa: CSVEGGTTYEQYF; v_gene: TRBV29-1; j_gene: TRBJ2-7; abundance: -; d_gene: TRBD2
CDR3nt: TGTGCCAGCAGCTCACTAAGGCTGTCCGGGGAGCTGTTTTTT; CDR3aa: CASSSLRLSGELFF; v_gene: TRBV7-2; j_gene: TRBJ2-2; abundance: -; d_gene: -
CDR3nt: TGTGCCAGCAGGCCTACTAGCGAGAATACGCAGTATTTT; CDR3aa: CASRPTSENTQYF; v_gene: TRBV9; j_gene: TRBJ2-3; abundance: many; d_gene: TRBD2
CDR3nt: TGTGCCAGCAGTGCGACTAGCGAAGAGACCCAGTACTTC; CDR3aa: CASSATSEETQYF; v_gene: TRBV2; j_gene: TRBJ2-5; abundance: few; d_gene: TRBD2
CDR3nt: TGCGCCAGCAGCCGGGACAGCGAAAACATTCAGTACTTC; CDR3aa: CASSRDSENIQYF; v_gene: TRBV4-3; j_gene: TRBJ2-4; abundance: many; d_gene: TRBD1
CDR3nt: TGTGCCAGCAGCCCTTACGAGGGCAGGACTAGCACAGATACGCAGTATTTT; CDR3aa: CASSPYEGRTSTDTQYF; v_gene: TRBV4-2; j_gene: TRBJ2-3; abundance: many; d_gene: -
CDR3nt: TGTGCCAGCAGCCAACAGGGATATGGAGATTCACCCCTCCACTTT; CDR3aa: CASSQQGYGDSPLHF; v_gene: TRBV3-1; j_gene: TRBJ1-6; abundance: many; d_gene: -
CDR3nt: TGTGCCAGCAGCTTGGTTCTCGGGGACACTGAAGCTTTCTTT; CDR3aa: CASSLVLGDTEAFF; v_gene: TRBV7-8; j_gene: TRBJ1-1; abundance: -; d_gene: -
CDR3nt: TGTGCCAGCAGTAACCGGGACATCGGAAACACCATATATTTT; CDR3aa: CASSNRDIGNTIYF; v_gene: TRBV6-2/TRBV6-3; j_gene: TRBJ1-3; abundance: many; d_gene: -
CDR3nt: TGTGCCAGCAGCTTCCTAGGGGGGAGTGACAATGAGCAGTTCTTC; CDR3aa: CASSFLGGSDNEQFF; v_gene: TRBV5-6; j_gene: TRBJ2-1; abundance: -; d_gene: -
CDR3nt: TGTGCCAGCAGGGTCGGCTTATCCTACGAGCAGTACTTC; CDR3aa: CASRVGLSYEQYF; v_gene: TRBV2; j_gene: TRBJ2-7; abundance: many; d_gene: -
CDR3nt: TGCGCCAGCAGCTTGGAGGGGATCGGTTATCAGCCCCAGCATTTT; CDR3aa: CASSLEGIGYQPQHF; v_gene: TRBV5-1; j_gene: TRBJ1-5; abundance: many; d_gene: -
CDR3nt: TGTGCCAGCAGTGACGGACTAGCGGGAGTCAACAATGAGCAGTTCTTC; CDR3aa: CASSDGLAGVNNEQFF; v_gene: TRBV2; j_gene: TRBJ2-1; abundance: -; d_gene: TRBD2
CDR3nt: TGTGCCAGTGGGGGTAGCGGGAGCCAAGAGACCCAGTACTTC; CDR3aa: CASGGSGSQETQYF; v_gene: TRBV19; j_gene: TRBJ2-5; abundance: -; d_gene: TRBD2
CDR3nt: TGCGCCAGCAGGCCGGGAGGGTCCTACGAGCAGTACTTC; CDR3aa: CASRPGGSYEQYF; v_gene: TRBV5-1; j_gene: TRBJ2-7; abundance: many; d_gene: TRBD2
CDR3nt: TGTGCCATCAGTGGTCGAGGCAGGGGGATGGAGACCCAGTACTTC; CDR3aa: CAISGRGRGMETQYF; v_gene: TRBV10-3; j_gene: TRBJ2-5; abundance: many; d_gene: TRBD1
CDR3nt: TGTGCCAGCAGTTTTGTCAGGAACACTGAAGCTTTCTTT; CDR3aa: CASSFVRNTEAFF; v_gene: TRBV12-3/TRBV12-4; j_gene: TRBJ1-1; abundance: many; d_gene: -
CDR3nt: TGTGCCAGCAGCTTTAGCGTACCGCTAGCGGGGGGGCAGGTTGAGCAGTTCTTC; CDR3aa: CASSFSVPLAGGQVEQFF; v_gene: TRBV7-9; j_gene: TRBJ2-1; abundance: many; d_gene: TRBD2
CDR3nt: TGTGCCTGGAGTGTTCACCACGAGCAGTACTTC; CDR3aa: CAWSVHHEQYF; v_gene: TRBV30; j_gene: TRBJ2-7; abundance: -; d_gene: -
CDR3nt: TGTGCCAGCAGCTTCCAGGACCCCTGGTTCTTGGATGGCTACACCTTC; CDR3aa: CASSFQDPWFLDGYTF; v_gene: TRBV7-8; j_gene: TRBJ1-2; abundance: many; d_gene: -
CDR3nt: TGTGCCAGCAGCTTACGGGGAACTGAAGCTTTCTTT; CDR3aa: CASSLRGTEAFF; v_gene: TRBV7-9; j_gene: TRBJ1-1; abundance: few; d_gene: -
CDR3nt: TGCAGTGCTAGAGTTGGGGGGGCATACTATAATAACTATGGCTACACCTTC; CDR3aa: CSARVGGAYYNNYGYTF; v_gene: TRBV20-1; j_gene: TRBJ1-2; abundance: many; d_gene: -
CDR3nt: TGTGCCAGCAGACCGCAAGGCTCCTATAATTCACCCCTCCACTTT; CDR3aa: CASRPQGSYNSPLHF; v_gene: TRBV2; j_gene: TRBJ1-6; abundance: many; d_gene: -
CDR3nt: TGTGCCAGCAGTTTCTCTGGTCAGAACCAAGAGACCCAGTACTTC; CDR3aa: CASSFSGQNQETQYF; v_gene: TRBV28; j_gene: TRBJ2-5; abundance: -; d_gene: -
CDR3nt: TGCAGTGCTAGAGAAGGGACAAGGAAGGGTCTTGAAGCTTTCTTT; CDR3aa: CSAREGTRKGLEAFF; v_gene: TRBV20-1; j_gene: TRBJ1-1; abundance: many; d_gene: -
CDR3nt: TGTGCCAGCAGCCAAGGATTATTTGACGGCGTAACTGGAAACACCATATATTTT; CDR3aa: CASSQGLFDGVTGNTIYF; v_gene: TRBV3-1; j_gene: TRBJ1-3; abundance: -; d_gene: -
CDR3nt: TGCAGTGCAGTTGGACAGGTCTCCTACAATGAGCAGTTCTTC; CDR3aa: CSAVGQVSYNEQFF; v_gene: TRBV20-1; j_gene: TRBJ2-1; abundance: -; d_gene: TRBD1
CDR3nt: TGTGCCAGCAGCTTAGCGCTCTCAGGATACTATGGCTACACCTTC; CDR3aa: CASSLALSGYYGYTF; v_gene: TRBV7-2; j_gene: TRBJ1-2; abundance: many; d_gene: -
CDR3nt: TGCGCCAGCAGCTCCCACCGGGAGGGGAGCAATGAGCAGTTCTTC; CDR3aa: CASSSHREGSNEQFF; v_gene: TRBV5-1; j_gene: TRBJ2-1; abundance: -; d_gene: TRBD2
CDR3nt: TGCAGTGCTAGAGATCAGGGGAGCCATACGCAGTATTTT; CDR3aa: CSARDQGSHTQYF; v_gene: TRBV20-1; j_gene: TRBJ2-3; abundance: -; d_gene: -
CDR3nt: TGTGCCAGCAGCAAAAGTAACAGCGTAAACACTGAAGCTTTCTTT; CDR3aa: CASSKSNSVNTEAFF; v_gene: TRBV21-1; j_gene: TRBJ1-1; abundance: few; d_gene: -
CDR3nt: TGCAGCTCTCTCGGGACTAGCGGGGGCAATGAGCAGTTCTTC; CDR3aa: CSSLGTSGGNEQFF; v_gene: TRBV29-1; j_gene: TRBJ2-1; abundance: medium-sized; d_gene: TRBD2
CDR3nt: TGTGCCAGCAGAGCGCTGGACAGTAGCACAGATACGCAGTATTTT; CDR3aa: CASRALDSSTDTQYF; v_gene: TRBV6-5; j_gene: TRBJ2-3; abundance: -; d_gene: -
CDR3nt: TGTGCCAGCAGTTTACCCGACAGACTGAACGTTGAAGCTTTCTTT; CDR3aa: CASSLPDRLNVEAFF; v_gene: TRBV28; j_gene: TRBJ1-1; abundance: many; d_gene: -
CDR3nt: TGTGCCATCAGCTCGGCTTGGGAGCAGTACTTC; CDR3aa: CAISSAWEQYF; v_gene: TRBV10-3; j_gene: TRBJ2-7; abundance: few; d_gene: -
CDR3nt: TGTGCCACCGCGGACGGGAGCGCCCAAGAGACCCAGTACTTC; CDR3aa: CATADGSAQETQYF; v_gene: TRBV10-3; j_gene: TRBJ2-5; abundance: medium-sized; d_gene: -
CDR3nt: TGTGCCAGCAGCCCCTCGGGGGCAGGGACCACTGAAGCTTTCTTT; CDR3aa: CASSPSGAGTTEAFF; v_gene: TRBV7-3; j_gene: TRBJ1-1; abundance: many; d_gene: -
CDR3nt: TGCGCCAGCAGCGCCCCCCCAGGGGAAGAGACCCAGTACTTC; CDR3aa: CASSAPPGEETQYF; v_gene: TRBV5-1; j_gene: TRBJ2-5; abundance: few; d_gene: -
CDR3nt: TGCGCCAGCAGCCAAGTAGGGGGGGCCCCAGATACGCAGTATTTT; CDR3aa: CASSQVGGAPDTQYF; v_gene: TRBV4-1; j_gene: TRBJ2-3; abundance: few; d_gene: -
CDR3nt: TGTGCCAGCAGTTATGTCCGAAGCTCCTACGAGCAGTACTTC; CDR3aa: CASSYVRSSYEQYF; v_gene: TRBV6-6; j_gene: TRBJ2-7; abundance: -; d_gene: -
CDR3nt: TGTGCCAGCAGCAAAACCCAGGGGGCCGTGGATGAAAAACTGTTTTTT; CDR3aa: CASSKTQGAVDEKLFF; v_gene: TRBV7-2; j_gene: TRBJ1-4; abundance: many; d_gene: TRBD1
CDR3nt: TGTGCCAGCAGTGGCGGGACTAGCGGGGGAGGTGGCACAGATACGCAGTATTTT; CDR3aa: CASSGGTSGGGGTDTQYF; v_gene: TRBV21-1; j_gene: TRBJ2-3; abundance: many; d_gene: -